A selection of T cell receptor beta chains follows, all from one sample in a study of blood T cell repertoires in COVID-19. Here immunoSEQ multiplex PCR was the method, and the copy in TCRdb shows in-frame clones only, minus some. The sample comprises some 400,000 clones, over 75% of which are singletons, and 0.95% to 1.2% rests with the top ten. The sample taken for sequencing was PBMCs or T cells enriched from blood (not recorded which). The receptors were sampled from a man aged 30-40 years who had recovered from COVID-19. CDR3s include the opening cysteine and the closing phenylalanine or tryptophan. Each record gives: D gene, clone size, J gene, V gene, CDR3 DNA, CDR3 protein. The D gene is left open where the match is weak. The size entry is marked missing in some rows and otherwise reads once, few, many or a size class.

d_gene: NA; abundance: NA; j_gene: TRBJ1-1; v_gene: TRBV9; CDR3nt: TGTGCCAGCAGCGTAGTAGGGGTGGGGAACACTGAAGCTTTCTTT; CDR3aa: CASSVVGVGNTEAFF
d_gene: TRBD2; abundance: once; j_gene: TRBJ2-3; v_gene: TRBV15; CDR3nt: TGTGCCACCAGCAGAGACAAGCGGGAGCTAACAGATACGCAGTATTTT; CDR3aa: CATSRDKRELTDTQYF
d_gene: NA; abundance: NA; j_gene: TRBJ1-3; v_gene: TRBV19; CDR3nt: TGTGCCAGTATTCCGGACACTAACACTGGAAACACCATATATTTT; CDR3aa: CASIPDTNTGNTIYF
d_gene: NA; abundance: NA; j_gene: TRBJ1-1; v_gene: TRBV27; CDR3nt: TGTGCCAGCAGCAATTTGGGGGGGCGGAGAACTGAAGCTTTCTTT; CDR3aa: CASSNLGGRRTEAFF
d_gene: TRBD2; abundance: NA; j_gene: TRBJ2-1; v_gene: TRBV3-1/TRBV3-2; CDR3nt: TGTGCCAGCAGCCAAGGAGCGGGAGTTACCAATGAGCAGTTCTTC; CDR3aa: CASSQGAGVTNEQFF
d_gene: NA; abundance: NA; j_gene: TRBJ2-1; v_gene: TRBV29-1; CDR3nt: TGCAGCGAGGCGCGGGGTGGGGAGCAGTTCTTC; CDR3aa: CSEARGGEQFF
d_gene: TRBD2; abundance: NA; j_gene: TRBJ2-7; v_gene: TRBV11-2; CDR3nt: TGTGCCAGCAGCTTAGTCCGGGCGGGACTAGCGGACCACGAGCAGTACTTC; CDR3aa: CASSLVRAGLADHEQYF
d_gene: NA; abundance: NA; j_gene: TRBJ1-2; v_gene: TRBV3-1/TRBV3-2; CDR3nt: TGTGCCAGCAGCCACGGCCCGGGGTTTGGCTACACCTTC; CDR3aa: CASSHGPGFGYTF
d_gene: NA; abundance: NA; j_gene: TRBJ1-4; v_gene: TRBV19; CDR3nt: TGTGCCAGTAGTACCCCCCCAGAAAAACTGTTTTTT; CDR3aa: CASSTPPEKLFF
d_gene: NA; abundance: NA; j_gene: TRBJ1-5; v_gene: TRBV19; CDR3nt: TGTGCCAGTAGTATAGGCGCGTTTTCCCGGCCCCAGCATTTT; CDR3aa: CASSIGAFSRPQHF
d_gene: NA; abundance: NA; j_gene: TRBJ1-5; v_gene: TRBV9; CDR3nt: TGTGCCAGCAGCGATCAGGGTTGGAATCAGCCCCAGCATTTT; CDR3aa: CASSDQGWNQPQHF
d_gene: TRBD1; abundance: NA; j_gene: TRBJ2-2; v_gene: TRBV6-5; CDR3nt: TGTGCCAGCAGGAGACAGGGGGGTAACGGGGAGCTGTTTTTT; CDR3aa: CASRRQGGNGELFF
d_gene: TRBD2; abundance: NA; j_gene: TRBJ2-1; v_gene: TRBV5-1; CDR3nt: TGCGCCAGTGGGGGGACTAGCGGGAGCAATGAGCAGTTCTTC; CDR3aa: CASGGTSGSNEQFF
d_gene: NA; abundance: once; j_gene: TRBJ2-2; v_gene: TRBV9; CDR3nt: TGTGCCAGCAGCCCCCATGGACTTTTTAACACCGGGGAGCTGTTTTTT; CDR3aa: CASSPHGLFNTGELFF
d_gene: NA; abundance: NA; j_gene: TRBJ2-5; v_gene: TRBV5-1; CDR3nt: TGCGCCAGCAGCTTGGGACAGCCACAAGAGACCCAGTACTTC; CDR3aa: CASSLGQPQETQYF
d_gene: NA; abundance: NA; j_gene: TRBJ1-6; v_gene: TRBV2; CDR3nt: TGTGCCAGCAGCACCCTTGGGCAGGGGAATTCACCCCTCCACTTT; CDR3aa: CASSTLGQGNSPLHF
d_gene: TRBD2; abundance: NA; j_gene: TRBJ2-5; v_gene: TRBV24-1; CDR3nt: TGTGCCACCAGTGATTGGTCAGCGGGACGGGAGACCCAGTACTTC; CDR3aa: CATSDWSAGRETQYF
d_gene: TRBD1; abundance: once; j_gene: TRBJ1-2; v_gene: TRBV7-8; CDR3nt: TGTGCCAGCAGCCCCACCGACAGGGGGCGGGCTGGCTACACCTTC; CDR3aa: CASSPTDRGRAGYTF
d_gene: NA; abundance: NA; j_gene: TRBJ1-2; v_gene: TRBV3-1/TRBV3-2; CDR3nt: TGTGCCAGCAGCCCTCGCCGGGACAATGTCGATGGCTACACCTTC; CDR3aa: CASSPRRDNVDGYTF
d_gene: TRBD1; abundance: few; j_gene: TRBJ2-7; v_gene: TRBV2; CDR3nt: TGTGCCAGCAGTTCGGACAGGCGGAGAGACGAGCAGTACTTC; CDR3aa: CASSSDRRRDEQYF
d_gene: TRBD1; abundance: NA; j_gene: TRBJ2-1; v_gene: TRBV27; CDR3nt: TGTGCCAGCGCATCCGGGACAGGGTTGAGAAATGAGCAGTTCTTC; CDR3aa: CASASGTGLRNEQFF
d_gene: NA; abundance: NA; j_gene: TRBJ2-2; v_gene: TRBV5-4; CDR3nt: TGTGCCAGCAGCCTGGACTACCCTAACACCGGGGAGCTGTTTTTT; CDR3aa: CASSLDYPNTGELFF
d_gene: TRBD2; abundance: NA; j_gene: TRBJ2-1; v_gene: TRBV12-5; CDR3nt: TGTGCTAGTGGTTTAGCGGGGGGCAAGGTGGAGCAGTTCTTC; CDR3aa: CASGLAGGKVEQFF
d_gene: NA; abundance: NA; j_gene: TRBJ2-7; v_gene: TRBV20-1; CDR3nt: TGCAGTGCTAGTCCAGGATCCTACGAGCAGTACTTC; CDR3aa: CSASPGSYEQYF
d_gene: NA; abundance: NA; j_gene: TRBJ2-5; v_gene: TRBV19; CDR3nt: TGTGCCAGTAGTAAGCTTAGGGACACCGGACAAGAGACCCAGTACTTC; CDR3aa: CASSKLRDTGQETQYF
d_gene: TRBD1; abundance: NA; j_gene: TRBJ2-3; v_gene: TRBV28; CDR3nt: TGTGCCAGCAGTTCCGGGACAGGCCGCACAGATACGCAGTATTTT; CDR3aa: CASSSGTGRTDTQYF
d_gene: NA; abundance: NA; j_gene: TRBJ2-2; v_gene: TRBV5-1; CDR3nt: TGCGCCAGCAGCTTGTCCGGGAAAGGAACCGGGGAGCTGTTTTTT; CDR3aa: CASSLSGKGTGELFF
d_gene: TRBD1; abundance: NA; j_gene: TRBJ1-5; v_gene: TRBV28; CDR3nt: TGTGCCAGCAGAAAAGGACAGGGAGGTCAGCCCCAGCATTTT; CDR3aa: CASRKGQGGQPQHF
d_gene: TRBD1; abundance: NA; j_gene: TRBJ1-2; v_gene: TRBV5-1; CDR3nt: TGCGCCAGCAGCTTTCGACAGGGGACTAACTATGGCTACACCTTC; CDR3aa: CASSFRQGTNYGYTF
d_gene: TRBD2; abundance: NA; j_gene: TRBJ2-1; v_gene: TRBV29-1; CDR3nt: TGCAGCGCCTCTAGCGGGAACGAGGGCAATGAGCAGTTCTTC; CDR3aa: CSASSGNEGNEQFF
d_gene: TRBD2; abundance: NA; j_gene: TRBJ2-1; v_gene: TRBV19; CDR3nt: TGTGCCAGTAGTAACGGGAGGGCCTACAATGAGCAGTTCTTC; CDR3aa: CASSNGRAYNEQFF
d_gene: TRBD2; abundance: NA; j_gene: TRBJ2-1; v_gene: TRBV7-9; CDR3nt: TGTGCCAGCAGCGGGCTAGCGGGAACATACAATGAGCAGTTCTTC; CDR3aa: CASSGLAGTYNEQFF
d_gene: NA; abundance: NA; j_gene: TRBJ1-3; v_gene: TRBV5-1; CDR3nt: TGCGCCAGCAGCTTTAACAGGGACTCTGGAAACACCATATATTTT; CDR3aa: CASSFNRDSGNTIYF
d_gene: TRBD1; abundance: NA; j_gene: TRBJ1-5; v_gene: TRBV6-5; CDR3nt: TGTGCCAGCAGTTACTCCGGGACAGGGGGCCATCCCCAGCATTTT; CDR3aa: CASSYSGTGGHPQHF
d_gene: TRBD2; abundance: NA; j_gene: TRBJ2-1; v_gene: TRBV6-5; CDR3nt: TGTGCCAGCAGTCGAACGGGACTACACTACAATGAGCAGTTCTTC; CDR3aa: CASSRTGLHYNEQFF
d_gene: TRBD1; abundance: NA; j_gene: TRBJ2-1; v_gene: TRBV7-3; CDR3nt: TGTGCCAGCAGCTTAGGACAGGGAGGTTCCTACAATGAGCAGTTCTTC; CDR3aa: CASSLGQGGSYNEQFF
d_gene: TRBD1; abundance: NA; j_gene: TRBJ2-2; v_gene: TRBV24-1; CDR3nt: TGTGCCACCAGTGATACGAGACAGGGGGCTGCCGGGGAGCTGTTTTTT; CDR3aa: CATSDTRQGAAGELFF
d_gene: TRBD1; abundance: NA; j_gene: TRBJ1-2; v_gene: TRBV20-1; CDR3nt: TGCAGTGCTAGTGGGGACAGTAACTATGGCTACACCTTC; CDR3aa: CSASGDSNYGYTF
d_gene: NA; abundance: NA; j_gene: TRBJ1-2; v_gene: TRBV15; CDR3nt: TGTGCCACCAGCAGAACAGGGTCTAGCTACACCTTC; CDR3aa: CATSRTGSSYTF
d_gene: TRBD2; abundance: NA; j_gene: TRBJ2-7; v_gene: TRBV3-1/TRBV3-2; CDR3nt: TGTGCCAGCAGCCGCATCGGGGGAGGGAGGGCCAGAGAGCAGTACTTC; CDR3aa: CASSRIGGGRAREQYF
d_gene: NA; abundance: NA; j_gene: TRBJ1-2; v_gene: TRBV5-5; CDR3nt: TGTGCCAGCAGCTTGGAGACAGCTAACTATGGCTACACCTTC; CDR3aa: CASSLETANYGYTF
d_gene: TRBD1; abundance: NA; j_gene: TRBJ2-1; v_gene: TRBV4-2; CDR3nt: TGTGCCAGCAGGCAACCCACAGGGGGCACTGAGCAGTTCTTC; CDR3aa: CASRQPTGGTEQFF
d_gene: NA; abundance: NA; j_gene: TRBJ1-4; v_gene: TRBV28; CDR3nt: TGTGCCAGCAGTTCGGACACACTCAGGGGTGAAAAACTGTTTTTT; CDR3aa: CASSSDTLRGEKLFF
d_gene: NA; abundance: NA; j_gene: TRBJ2-2; v_gene: TRBV3-1/TRBV3-2; CDR3nt: TGTGCCAGCAGCCCCGAATCAGTTTGGTCCGGGGAGCTGTTTTTT; CDR3aa: CASSPESVWSGELFF